These 26 T cell receptor beta chains came from one sample sequenced in a study of T cell repertoires in cytomegalovirus infection. TCRdb re-derived calls from the reads in MiXCR, one entry per CDR3 protein. The table records around 540,000 distinct CDR3 sequences, around 30% of them present only once. Their antigen targets remain unknown. Source: cultured PBMCs, taken from culture after CMV antigen stimulation. All receptors derive from a human donor in good health (CMV status not recorded). Some clones in this sample may be carry-over from other donors' samples.

The chain links TRBV4-2 to TRBJ2-2; 9 bases agree with TRBD2. The CDR3 loop spans 17 amino acids. V lost 0 bases, J lost 4 bases, and 6 bases stayed unmatched. Germline lookup yields CDR1 LGHNA and CDR2 YNFKEQ. This CDR3 reads CASSQDPGLAATGELFF. For the CDR3, the DNA is TGTGCCAGCAGCCAAGATCCGGGACTAGCAGCCACCGGGGAGCTGTTTTTT.

The rearrangement joins TRBV6-5 to TRBJ1-2; 12 bases align to TRBD1. The CDR3 loop spans 18 amino acids. The V and J ends lost 6 bases and 8 bases, in that order; junction bases with no gene match: 19. In germline, CDR1 is MNHEY, CDR2 SVGAGI. CDR3 protein: CASRAFPGQGALEDGYTF. CDR3 nucleotide sequence: TGTGCCAGCAGAGCCTTCCCGGGACAGGGGGCCCTCGAGGACGGCTACACCTTC.

The chain links TRBV7-2 to TRBJ2-2; TRBD2 matches 12 bases. The CDR3 length is 17 residues. V was clipped by 5 bases and J by 4 bases; unmatched bases: 8. Germline values: CDR1 SGHTA, CDR2 FQGNSA. The DNA of the CDR3 is TGTGCCAGCAGCCTATCCGAACTAGCGGGAGGCACCGGGGAGCTGTTTTTT. It is translated as CASSLSELAGGTGELFF.

The V and J genes are TRBV9 and TRBJ2-2, with 9 bases aligning to TRBD2. The CDR3 sequence is 16 residues long. Unmatched junction bases numbered 3, after V lost 3 bases and J lost 0 bases. Germline V gene data show CDR1 as SGDLS and CDR2 as YYNGEE. CDR3 sequence (DNA): TGTGCCAGCAGCGCGAGCGGGAGGACGAACACCGGGGAGCTGTTTTTT. It translates to CASSASGRTNTGELFF. The full variable domain, completed using reference TRBV9 and TRBJ2-2, is DSGVTQTPKHLITATGQRVTLRCSPRSGDLSVYWYQQSLDQGLQFLIQYYNGEERAKGNILERFSAQQFPDLHSELNLSSLELGDSALYFCASSASGRTNTGELFFGEGSRLTVL.

CDR3 bases: TGCGCCACCGCCCCACAAGGAATACAATGGGACTACAATGAGCAGTTCTTC. Translating gives CATAPQGIQWDYNEQFF. The chain couples TRBV5-1 to TRBJ2-1, with D unresolved. Germline V gives CDR1 SGHRS, CDR2 YFSETQ. V was clipped by 9 bases and J by 3 bases, with 25 bases between them. The CDR3 is 17 amino acids.

This chain links TRBV15 with TRBJ1-1; a weak D match, TRBD1 (6 bases). CDR1 is LNHNV and CDR2 is YYDKDF in the germline V gene (reference sequence). Trimming took off 9 bases at V and 2 bases at J, with 13 bases between the two ends. The CDR3 contains 13 residues. This CDR3 reads CATKTGFNTEAFF. CDR3 sequence (DNA): TGTGCCACGAAGACAGGATTTAACACTGAAGCTTTCTTT.

The chain combines TRBV4-2 with TRBJ2-2; TRBD2 aligns across 7 bases. The CDR3 length is 15 residues. Trimming took 0 bases from V and 5 from J; bases not matched to a gene: 3. Per the germline V gene, CDR1 is LGHNA and CDR2 is YNFKEQ. Here the CDR3 DNA reads TGTGCCAGCAGCCAAGAGGCGGGAGCTACCGGGGAGCTGTTTTTT. Residues: CASSQEAGATGELFF.

This clonotype came up a few times. The chain uses TRBV11-3 and TRBJ2-2; the D gene is possibly TRBD2 (6 bases). V was clipped by 5 bases and J by 4 bases, with 14 bases between them. CDR1 is SGHNT and CDR2 is YENEEA in the germline V gene. The CDR3 is made up of 15 amino acids. This CDR3 reads CASSPRTGATGELFF. The CDR3 DNA reads as TGTGCCAGCAGCCCGAGAACGGGAGCCACCGGGGAGCTGTTTTTT.

A remark on this clonotype: An end of the junction differs from the germline gene, which may be a read error. The chain joins TRBV7-8 to TRBJ2-3, with unresolved D. CDR3 size: 12 residues. Germline V CDR1 and CDR2: SGHVS, FQNEAQ. CDR3 in DNA: TGTGCCAGCTGCTTACGACTAGATACGCAGTATTTT. This encodes CASCLRLDTQYF.

V and J are TRBV2 and TRBJ2-7; TRBD2 agrees at 14 bases. Germline assignment: CDR1 SNHLY and CDR2 FYNNEI. Trimming removed 3 bases from V and 7 bases from J; junction bases left unmatched: 5. The CDR3 covers 15 residues. This CDR3 is CASSERLAGGTEQYV. The CDR3 DNA reads as TGTGCCAGCAGTGAGAGACTAGCGGGAGGGACTGAGCAGTACGTC.

The rearrangement uses TRBV28 and TRBJ2-7, with 10 bases aligning to TRBD1. CDR1 is MDHEN and CDR2 is SYDVKM in the germline V gene. The CDR3 runs 15 residues. V was pared by 1 base and J by 5 bases, with 5 bases of the junction left unmatched. The CDR3 sequence: CASSLSSGQGNEQYF. The CDR3 DNA reads TGTGCCAGCAGTTTATCCTCGGGACAGGGGAACGAGCAGTACTTC.

This chain connects TRBV28 to TRBJ2-7; D may match TRBD1 or TRBD2 (6 bases each). The CDR3 has 14 amino acids. CDR1 is MDHEN, CDR2 SYDVKM, per germline. Trimming left V 5 bases short and J 4 bases short, with 15 bases between. The CDR3 coding sequence is TGTGCCAGCAGTCGGACCCCGGGGGCTTACGAGCAGTACTTC. It specifies CASSRTPGAYEQYF. The full variable domain, rest sourced from reference TRBV28 and TRBJ2-7, is DVKVTQSSRYLVKRTGEKVFLECVQDMDHENMFWYRQDPGLGLRLIYFSYDVKMKEKGDIPEGYSVSREKKERFSLILESASTNQTSMYLCASSRTPGAYEQYFGPGTRLTVT.

V and J are TRBV4-1 and TRBJ2-3; D gene unclear. The CDR3 has 14 residues. CDR1 is MGHRA, CDR2 YSYEKL, per germline. Trimming left V 0 bases short and J 4 bases short, with 8 bases between. The CDR3 region is CASSQDSPSDTQYF. The CDR3 nucleotides are TGCGCCAGCAGCCAAGATTCCCCTTCAGATACGCAGTATTTT.

This clonotype was counted only a few times. This chain connects TRBV6-6 to TRBJ1-5; D unclear. The CDR3 extends over 14 amino acids. V dropped 5 bases and J dropped 0 bases, with 8 bases sitting between them. Germline V gives CDR1 MNHNY, CDR2 SVGAGI (reference sequence). The CDR3 loop is CASSKTSSNQPQHF. The CDR3, as DNA: TGTGCCAGCAGTAAGACATCTAGCAATCAGCCCCAGCATTTT.

This rearrangement joins TRBV29-1 to TRBJ1-1; 7 bases map to TRBD1. Germline lookup yields CDR1 SQVTM and CDR2 ANQGSEA. This CDR3 is 15 amino acids long. V lost 7 bases to trimming and J lost 0 bases; unmatched junction nucleotides: 11. The CDR3 reads CSAAGQRTVNTEAFF. The CDR3 DNA follows: TGCAGCGCCGCGGGACAGCGTACTGTGAACACTGAAGCTTTCTTT.

J is TRBJ2-1 and V is TRBV7-3; 7 bases are a match to TRBD2. The CDR3 contains 16 residues. Losses at the gene ends were 5 bases for V and 2 bases for J; bases not matched to a gene: 9. Per the germline V gene, CDR1 is SGHTA and CDR2 is FQGTGA. CDR3 amino acids: CASSHSGLAAYNEQFF. CDR3 DNA: TGTGCCAGCAGCCATTCGGGTCTAGCGGCCTACAATGAGCAGTTCTTC.

V and J are TRBV3-1 and TRBJ2-1; 9 bases fit TRBD1. There are 15 residues in the CDR3. In germline, CDR1 is LGHDT, CDR2 YNNKEL (reference sequence). With V trimmed by 2 bases and J by 7 bases, 6 bases remained unmatched. In DNA form, the CDR3 reads TGTGCCAGCAGCCAACGGACAGGGACAGGGAATGAGCAGTTCTTC. It translates to CASSQRTGTGNEQFF.

Only a few counts were recorded for this clonotype. The genes are TRBV7-9 and TRBJ2-7; the D is unclear. CDR1 SEHNR and CDR2 FQNEAQ come from the germline V gene (reference sequence). The CDR3 is 13 residues long. With 3 bases removed from V and 2 bases from J, the gap between germline ends came to 8 bases. The DNA for the CDR3 is TGTGCCAGCAGCTTTCCCAGAGCCTACGAGCAGTACTTC. This translates into CASSFPRAYEQYF.

This clonotype was seen ten or more times. This chain joins TRBV7-2 and TRBJ2-3; TRBD2 matches 13 bases. CDR3 length: 18 residues. V trimming: 0 bases; J trimming: 1 base; junction bases outside the gene matches: 4. Germline assignment: CDR1 SGHTA and CDR2 FQGNSA. CDR3 in DNA: TGTGCCAGCAGCTTAGCCGGACTAGCGGGAGCCGGCACAGATACGCAGTATTTT. Translation: CASSLAGLAGAGTDTQYF. Supplemented by reference TRBV7-2 and TRBJ2-3, the full variable domain reads GAGVSQSPSNKVTEKGKDVELRCDPISGHTALYWYRQSLGQGLEFLIYFQGNSAPDKSGLPSDRFSAERTGGSVSTLTIQRTQQEDSAVYLCASSLAGLAGAGTDTQYFGPGTRLTVL.

A note on this clonotype: The germline gene is not matched at one end of the junction; a read error may be the cause. The V call is TRBV6-6, the J call TRBJ1-5; TRBD1 aligns across 7 bases. CDR1 is MNHNY and CDR2 is SVGAGI in the germline V gene (reference sequence). The CDR3 is 13 residues long. The CDR3 reads CTSRGQSNQPQHF. Here the CDR3 DNA reads TGTACCAGCAGGGGACAGAGCAATCAGCCCCAGCATTTT.

This clonotype was picked up many times. The chain combines TRBV7-2 with TRBJ2-1; 7 bases are shared with TRBD2. Germline CDR1 is SGHTA and CDR2 is FQGNSA. With 5 bases clipped from V and 4 bases from J, the junction kept 14 bases outside the gene matches. The CDR3 spans 17 residues. This chain's CDR3 is CASSGGVGGAGYNEQFF. CDR3 in DNA: TGTGCCAGCAGCGGGGGGGTGGGCGGTGCGGGATACAATGAGCAGTTCTTC.

CDR3 nucleotides: TGTGCCAGTGGGTCAGCCGGGTTTAGCAATCAGCCCCAGCATTTT. Translated, it gives CASGSAGFSNQPQHF. The chain carries TRBV19 and TRBJ1-5; D gene uncertain. Germline CDR1 reads LNHDA; CDR2 reads SQIVND (reference sequence). The length of the CDR3 is 15 residues. V was shortened by 8 bases and J by 0 bases, with 14 bases between the two germline ends.

The genes are TRBV30 and TRBJ1-1; unclear D gene. The CDR3 totals 15 residues. Deletions cut 0 bases from V and 0 bases from J, with 11 bases between. The germline V gene encodes CDR1 GTSNPN and CDR2 SVGIG (reference sequence). CDR3 nucleotides: TGTGCCTGGAGTGTACGGGTTCGAGTGAACACTGAAGCTTTCTTT. It is translated as CAWSVRVRVNTEAFF.

V usage is TRBV6-1 and J usage is TRBJ1-4; D is unclear. CDR1 and CDR2 (germline): MNHNS, SASEGT. The CDR3 sequence is 14 residues long. Trimming took 7 bases from V and 5 from J, leaving 14 bases between them. Here the CDR3 reads CASMETLGNEKLFF. The CDR3 DNA reads TGTGCCAGCATGGAGACCCTCGGAAATGAAAAACTGTTTTTT.

CDR3 nucleotide sequence: TGTGCCAGCAGCCGGGGAACACCCACTAATGAAAAACTGTTTTTT. This encodes CASSRGTPTNEKLFF. This sequence joins TRBV2 and TRBJ1-4; unclear D gene. The V gene lost 6 bases and the J gene lost 2 bases, with 13 bases spanning the gap. Germline loops: CDR1 SNHLY, CDR2 FYNNEI. The CDR3 covers 15 residues.

A few counts support this clonotype. The chain links TRBV11-2 to TRBJ1-3; unclear D gene. The CDR3 length is 15 residues. The V gene's germline CDR1 is SGHAT and CDR2 FQNNGV. V gave up 5 bases and J gave up 0 bases, with 11 bases separating them. CDR3 protein: CASSVTIHSGNTIYF. The CDR3 DNA reads as TGTGCCAGCAGCGTGACCATCCACTCTGGAAACACCATATATTTT.